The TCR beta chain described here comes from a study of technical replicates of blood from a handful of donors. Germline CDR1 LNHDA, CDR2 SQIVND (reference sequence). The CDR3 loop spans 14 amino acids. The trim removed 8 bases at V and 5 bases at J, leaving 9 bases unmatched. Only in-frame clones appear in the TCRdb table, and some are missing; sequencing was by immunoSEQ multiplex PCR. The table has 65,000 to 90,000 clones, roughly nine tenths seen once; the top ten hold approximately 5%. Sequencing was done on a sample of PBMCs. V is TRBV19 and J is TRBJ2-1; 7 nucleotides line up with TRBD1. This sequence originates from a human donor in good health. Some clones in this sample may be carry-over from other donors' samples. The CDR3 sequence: CASGGGTGDNEQFF. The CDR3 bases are TGTGCCAGTGGTGGGGGAACAGGGGACAATGAGCAGTTCTTC.